The rows below give T cell receptor beta chains drawn from one sample of a study of blood T cells in healthy people across ages. Each CDR3 protein is one row after TCRdb ran MiXCR on the 5' RACE reads. The sample lists roughly 1,500,000 distinct CDR3 sequences; around 36% were seen once. The specimen was blood. The receptors come from a woman aged 30 to 39 in good health. Both conserved end residues are part of each CDR3. The order of the fields is J gene, V gene, CDR3 protein.

j_gene: TRBJ2-7; v_gene: TRBV7-6; CDR3aa: CASSPYRGADEQYF
j_gene: TRBJ2-2; v_gene: TRBV11-2; CDR3aa: CASSPLRGGAAGELFF
j_gene: TRBJ1-2; v_gene: TRBV4-1; CDR3aa: CASSPKLLSGRTHGYTF
j_gene: TRBJ2-6; v_gene: TRBV20-1; CDR3aa: CSARAETGANVLTF
j_gene: TRBJ1-2; v_gene: TRBV24-1; CDR3aa: CATSDRTGDYGYTF
j_gene: TRBJ2-1; v_gene: TRBV20-1; CDR3aa: CSTYNEQFF
j_gene: TRBJ1-2; v_gene: TRBV6-6; CDR3aa: CASNKDTTYYGYSF
j_gene: TRBJ2-7; v_gene: TRBV20-1; CDR3aa: CSASRRLAGGMYEQYF
j_gene: TRBJ2-5; v_gene: TRBV3-1; CDR3aa: CASSQGRGAQETQYF
j_gene: TRBJ2-3; v_gene: TRBV11-2; CDR3aa: CASSTRTSGMRTDTQYF
j_gene: TRBJ1-6; v_gene: TRBV6-6; CDR3aa: CASSRGQASPPHF
j_gene: TRBJ2-2; v_gene: TRBV15; CDR3aa: CATSRVLQRVSGGELFF
j_gene: TRBJ1-4; v_gene: TRBV15; CDR3aa: CATSRGEGTNEKLFF
j_gene: TRBJ1-1; v_gene: TRBV12-3/TRBV12-4; CDR3aa: CASKNLGQAFF
j_gene: TRBJ2-5; v_gene: TRBV28; CDR3aa: CASSPTGRLETQYF
j_gene: TRBJ2-7; v_gene: TRBV7-8; CDR3aa: CASSPFQEQYF
j_gene: TRBJ1-2; v_gene: TRBV20-1; CDR3aa: CSARKGEVLWGYTF
j_gene: TRBJ2-1; v_gene: TRBV7-3; CDR3aa: CTSSGLAGVNEQFF
j_gene: TRBJ1-1; v_gene: TRBV5-1; CDR3aa: CASSLGRTGLAEAFF
j_gene: TRBJ2-1; v_gene: TRBV12-3/TRBV12-4; CDR3aa: CASSFPQLNGNEQFF
j_gene: TRBJ2-2; v_gene: TRBV11-2; CDR3aa: CASNGLGSSNTGELFF
j_gene: TRBJ1-1; v_gene: TRBV5-5; CDR3aa: CASTKTGGSWTEAFF
j_gene: TRBJ2-5; v_gene: TRBV7-3; CDR3aa: CASSSIAAGAQYF
j_gene: NA; v_gene: TRBV18; CDR3aa: CASSASGSYREQYF
j_gene: TRBJ2-7; v_gene: TRBV7-8; CDR3aa: CASGPGSGSYEQYF
j_gene: TRBJ1-1; v_gene: TRBV6-5; CDR3aa: CASSYMGEAFF
j_gene: TRBJ2-1; v_gene: TRBV24-1; CDR3aa: CATSDRLASYNEQFF
j_gene: TRBJ2-1; v_gene: TRBV21-1; CDR3aa: CASSDPSANEQFF
j_gene: TRBJ2-3; v_gene: TRBV7-9; CDR3aa: CASSELGQGFSDTQYF
j_gene: TRBJ2-3; v_gene: TRBV6-5; CDR3aa: CASSSRPTLKQGYTDTQYF
j_gene: TRBJ1-1; v_gene: TRBV2; CDR3aa: CASSEGAQRRAFF
j_gene: TRBJ2-1; v_gene: TRBV6-5; CDR3aa: CASSYKRASYNEQFF
j_gene: TRBJ2-3; v_gene: TRBV6-4; CDR3aa: CASSDSASGGTDTQYF
j_gene: TRBJ2-5; v_gene: TRBV6-1; CDR3aa: CASSGFWREGRETQYF
j_gene: TRBJ1-2; v_gene: TRBV6-1; CDR3aa: CASGRTLYGYTF
j_gene: TRBJ2-4; v_gene: TRBV6-6; CDR3aa: CASSLMGQVPKNIQYF
j_gene: TRBJ2-3; v_gene: TRBV29-1; CDR3aa: CSDSGTRGGTQYF
j_gene: TRBJ2-7; v_gene: TRBV4-1; CDR3aa: CASSQDNYLRDEQYF
j_gene: TRBJ2-3; v_gene: TRBV3-1; CDR3aa: CASSHPSNADTQYF
j_gene: TRBJ1-4; v_gene: TRBV6-5; CDR3aa: CASSWRTVSTNEKLFF
j_gene: TRBJ2-1; v_gene: TRBV5-6; CDR3aa: CASSLARHEWTSGRGNEQFF
j_gene: TRBJ2-1; v_gene: TRBV5-1; CDR3aa: CAGSLDTGTGGNEQFF
j_gene: NA; v_gene: TRBV12-3/TRBV12-4; CDR3aa: CASSSQVFETQYF
j_gene: TRBJ2-6; v_gene: TRBV20-1; CDR3aa: CSASTSATSGANVPTF
j_gene: TRBJ2-3; v_gene: TRBV20-1; CDR3aa: CSAGALLAGGGMGTDTQYF
j_gene: TRBJ2-7; v_gene: TRBV20-1; CDR3aa: CSALAGGPSSYEQYF
j_gene: TRBJ2-3; v_gene: TRBV15; CDR3aa: CATSRNRDMADTQYF
j_gene: TRBJ2-3; v_gene: TRBV5-5; CDR3aa: CASSLGPTASTDTQYF
j_gene: TRBJ2-7; v_gene: TRBV18; CDR3aa: CASSPRQRSSYEQYF
j_gene: TRBJ2-1; v_gene: TRBV11-2; CDR3aa: CASSRLWTAVNKQFF
j_gene: TRBJ2-1; v_gene: TRBV4-1; CDR3aa: CASSRGGLLQPYNEQFF